The present TCR beta chain was sequenced within a study of cytotoxic CD8 clonotypes in ibrutinib-treated CLL. Study background: Response material was collected after a median around 12 months of treatment, range 6 to 36. Sample averages reached about 250,000 productive templates and over 85,000 productive rearrangements.

Produced via immunoSEQ multiplex PCR; TCRdb's table is partial and in-frame only. The sample contains tens of thousands of clones, 68% of which appear only once. Details on this clone: Its antigen is currently unknown.

General study results and limits: Rare overall, public clonotypes shrank or held steady under therapy.

Per the germline V gene, CDR1 is ENHRY and CDR2 is SYGVKD. V trimming: 4 bases; J trimming: 6 bases; junction bases outside the gene matches: 6. This CDR3 is built from 13 residues. The clonotype originates from a human donor with chronic lymphocytic leukemia. J is TRBJ2-7 and V is TRBV10-3; TRBD1 matches 7 bases. The sequenced sample was PBMCs, obtained after 12 months of ibrutinib treatment. CDR3 coding DNA: TGTGCCATCAGTGTGGAAGGGGGCTCCGAGCAGTACTTC. Its protein is CAISVEGGSEQYF.